This entry concerns a single TCR beta chain. Its specificity is unknown. The entry originates in a study of early T cells in non-severe SARS-CoV-2 infection. Overall study: The chains were unpaired, and the sequenced material was bulk RNA from unsorted whole blood. Study findings and constraints: Anti-spike CD8 responses were favored in VDJdb matching, and private and CD4 specificities were missed.

Unique molecular identifiers were added to individual cDNA molecules. One entry per CDR3 protein results from TCRdb running MiXCR on the 5' RACE reads. Seen here are more than 45,000 distinct CDR3 sequences, roughly 6.1% observed once, and the top ten hold 5.5% to 8%. The ends were cut back, 6 bases at V and 2 bases at J, with 14 bases in the middle. This CDR3 region has 14 residues. Germline CDR1 reads WNHNN; CDR2 reads SYGVQD (reference sequence). The source is an adult who was a healthcare worker with PCR-confirmed SARS-CoV-2 infection or an uninfected control (not recorded which). This specimen was whole blood, taken at baseline. The chain has TRBV10-1 and TRBJ2-7, with D perhaps matching TRBD2 (6 bases). CDR3 amino acids: CASSNGGVTYEQYF. CDR3 sequence (DNA): TGCGCCAGCAGCAATGGCGGGGTCACCTACGAGCAGTACTTC.